Each of the 29 T cell receptor beta chains below was sequenced from the same sample in a study of cytomegalovirus exposure and HLA in healthy donors. In the PCR, 60 Vbeta and 13 Jbeta primers were used. The data were produced by immunoSEQ multiplex PCR, yet TCRdb's version contains in-frame clones alone and is incomplete. The sample has some 50,000 clones, under 75% seen once. The sample taken for sequencing was PBMCs. These receptors were collected from a man younger than 40 in good health and CMV-seronegative.

This chain connects TRBV18 to TRBJ2-3; D remains unclear. From germline, CDR1 is KGHSH and CDR2 LQKENI. The CDR3 runs to 15 residues. Trimming took off 0 bases at V and 6 bases at J, with 13 bases between the two ends. CDR3 sequence: CASSPPLLEGDTQYF. For the CDR3, the DNA is TGTGCCAGCTCACCACCCCTTCTAGAAGGTGATACGCAGTATTTT.

The rearrangement uses TRBV21-1 and TRBJ2-1; the D call in the table, TRBD2, was not verified against the DNA. TRBV21-1 is flagged as a pseudogene. The CDR3 contains 17 residues. Here the CDR3 DNA reads TGTGCCAGCAGCAAGGAACACCGGGACTCATCTCGGAATGAGCAGTTCTTC. Amino acid sequence: CASSKEHRDSSRNEQFF.

The rearrangement links TRBV4-1 to TRBJ2-1, with D unclear. V lost 0 bases and J 8 bases, leaving 8 bases between the germline ends. Germline V lookup: CDR1 MGHRA, CDR2 YSYEKL. The CDR3 is 13 amino acids. CDR3 protein: CASSQEIHYEQFF. The CDR3, as DNA: TGCGCCAGCAGCCAAGAAATCCATTATGAGCAGTTCTTC.

V usage is TRBV2 and J usage is TRBJ2-1; 10 bases are shared with TRBD2. CDR1 is SNHLY, CDR2 FYNNEI, per germline. Trimming at V came to 7 bases and at J to 10 bases, leaving 7 bases not matched to a gene. The CDR3 contains 13 residues. CDR3 nucleotide sequence: TGTGCCAGCACACTAGCGGGATCTCGGGAGCAGTTCTTC. This gives the protein CASTLAGSREQFF.

This chain joins TRBV2 and TRBJ2-7; TRBD2 matches 9 bases. The CDR3 covers 15 residues. Germline V CDR1 and CDR2: SNHLY, FYNNEI. V shed 9 bases and J 1 base; nucleotides not matched to a gene: 10. This CDR3 is CASVPSSGTSYEQYF. CDR3 bases: TGTGCCAGTGTCCCCTCTAGCGGGACTTCCTACGAGCAGTACTTC. The full variable domain, rest sourced from reference TRBV2 and TRBJ2-7, is EPEVTQTPSHQVTQMGQEVILRCVPISNHLYFYWYRQILGQKVEFLVSFYNNEISEKSEIFDDQFSVERPDGSNFTLKIRSTKLEDSAMYFCASVPSSGTSYEQYFGPGTRLTVT.

The J gene is TRBJ2-3, the V gene TRBV7-6; unclear D gene. CDR1 and CDR2 from the germline V gene are SGHVS and FNYEAQ. V lost 0 bases to trimming and J lost 0 bases, with 7 bases between them. The CDR3 totals 15 residues. CDR3 DNA: TGTGCCAGCAGCTTAGCTTACAGTAGCACAGATACGCAGTATTTT. It encodes CASSLAYSSTDTQYF.

The J gene is TRBJ1-2, the V gene TRBV6-1; D is possibly TRBD1 (5 bases). Trimming left V 0 bases short and J 8 bases short, with 13 bases between. From germline, CDR1 is MNHNS and CDR2 SASEGT. The CDR3 spans 14 residues. The CDR3 DNA reads TGTGCCAGCAGTGAAGCAGTCCAGGGAGGCGGCTACACCTTC. It codes for CASSEAVQGGGYTF.

Concerning this clone: The CDR3 end shows no conserved phenylalanine or tryptophan, and so a read error is likely. It is unclear where the CDR3 begins or ends on the DNA, so no DNA is shown, and the CDR3 is as TCRdb lists it. This chain connects TRBV5-1 to TRBJ1-1; the table's D gene call, TRBD1, was not cross checked with the DNA. Germline CDR1 reads SGHRS; CDR2 reads YFSETQ. The CDR3 length equals 14 residues, ends included. The CDR3 is CASSLNSLNTEAFV.

The chain employs TRBV19 and TRBJ2-5, with TRBD1 matching 12 bases. V lost 4 bases to trimming and J lost 0 bases; unmatched junction nucleotides: 3. From germline, CDR1 is LNHDA and CDR2 SQIVND (reference sequence). The length of the CDR3 is 16 residues. The CDR3 bases are TGTGCCAGTAGTAGGGGGACAGGGGGCCACCAAGAGACCCAGTACTTC. Translating it yields CASSRGTGGHQETQYF.

J is TRBJ2-7 and V is TRBV5-1; weak D call: TRBD2 (6 bases). CDR1 SGHRS and CDR2 YFSETQ come from the germline V gene. Deletions cut 1 base from V and 3 bases from J, with 11 bases between. This CDR3 is built from 14 residues. CDR3 DNA: TGCGCCAGCAGCTTGCGGCAGGGAGGCTACGAGCAGTACTTC. Its translation is CASSLRQGGYEQYF.

This clone was seen only once. The gene calls are TRBV19 and TRBJ2-5, with 10 nucleotides matching TRBD2. CDR1 and CDR2 from the germline V gene are LNHDA and SQIVND (reference sequence). V gave up 5 bases and J gave up 9 bases; unmatched junction bases: 12. The CDR3 spans 15 residues. The CDR3 reads CASSGRTSGSLAQYF. CDR3 sequence (DNA): TGTGCCAGTAGTGGACGGACTAGCGGTAGTTTGGCCCAGTACTTC.

The chain carries TRBV7-6 and TRBJ2-1; possibly TRBD2 for D (6 bases). Germline assignment: CDR1 SGHVS and CDR2 FNYEAQ. The CDR3 length is 15 residues. V was trimmed by 5 bases and J by 0 bases, leaving 11 bases between them. This CDR3 is CASSNLGLSYNEQFF. DNA for the CDR3: TGTGCCAGCAGCAATCTGGGACTCTCCTACAATGAGCAGTTCTTC.

This rearrangement joins TRBV6-5 to TRBJ2-2; maybe TRBD1 (5 bases). Between the trimmed V and J ends, which lost 2 bases and 0 bases, there was a span of 7 bases. Germline loops: CDR1 MNHEY, CDR2 SVGAGI. The CDR3 extends over 15 amino acids. The chain's CDR3 is CASSYIGANTGELFF. CDR3 sequence (DNA): TGTGCCAGCAGTTACATAGGGGCGAACACCGGGGAGCTGTTTTTT.

This clone came up a few times. The CDR3 DNA sequence: TGTGCCAGCAGCTTGGGGATCGGACTTTCCTACGAGCAGTACTTC. It yields the protein CASSLGIGLSYEQYF. The chain links TRBV7-7 to TRBJ2-7; a possible D gene is TRBD2 (5 bases). V was trimmed by 3 bases and J by 1 base, leaving 13 bases between them. Per germline, CDR1 SSHAT and CDR2 FNYEAQ (reference sequence). This CDR3 region has 15 residues.

The chain joins TRBV5-5 to TRBJ1-1; 8 nucleotides agree with TRBD1. In germline, CDR1 is SGHKS, CDR2 YYEKEE (reference sequence). Trimming at V came to 4 bases and at J to 4 bases, leaving 9 bases not matched to a gene. CDR3 length: 15 residues. CDR3 nucleotides: TGTGCCAGCAGCGACTCCGGGACAGGCGGCACTGAAGCTTTCTTT. This encodes CASSDSGTGGTEAFF.

There are a few counts of this clone. The genes are TRBV6-5 and TRBJ1-1; D is perhaps TRBD1 (6 bases). Deletions cut 10 bases from V and 4 bases from J, with 13 bases between. Germline V CDR1 and CDR2: MNHEY, SVGAGI. CDR3 size: 12 residues. CDR3 region: CATRRGFTEAFF. CDR3 DNA sequence: TGTGCCACCAGAAGGGGGTTCACTGAAGCTTTCTTT.

The genes are TRBV27 and TRBJ2-7, with 7 positions matching TRBD1. The CDR3 runs to 15 residues. J lost 2 bases, V lost 8 bases, and 12 bases had no gene match. CDR1 and CDR2 from the germline V gene are MNHEY and SMNVEV (reference sequence). Here the CDR3 reads CASSMERQGPYEQYF. CDR3 coding DNA: TGTGCCAGCTCCATGGAAAGACAGGGACCCTACGAGCAGTACTTC.

The chain joins TRBV2 to TRBJ2-1; the match to TRBD2 covers 12 bases. The CDR3 runs to 16 residues. J gave up 1 base and V 7 bases, and 5 bases lay outside the gene matches. Germline loops: CDR1 SNHLY, CDR2 FYNNEI. CDR3 DNA: TGTGCCAGCACTCTAGCGGGAGGGCCTTCCTACAATGAGCAGTTCTTC. It codes for CASTLAGGPSYNEQFF.

This chain links TRBV6-1 with TRBJ2-5; 10 bases are shared with TRBD1. Germline V gene lookup returns CDR1 MNHNS and CDR2 SASEGT. There are 14 residues in the CDR3. Germline trimming cut 6 bases from V and 5 bases from J; bases unmatched to any gene: 6. DNA for the CDR3: TGTGCCAGCAGGACAGGGGGCGTTAGGGAGACCCAGTACTTC. Translation gives CASRTGGVRETQYF.

The chain carries TRBV6-1 and TRBJ1-5, with D possibly TRBD1 on 5 matching bases. Germline V CDR1 and CDR2: MNHNS, SASEGT. The CDR3 length is 15 residues. V was cut by 1 base and J by 6 bases, with 13 bases left in between. The CDR3 region is CASSEGGGWTQPQHF. CDR3 sequence (DNA): TGTGCCAGCAGTGAAGGGGGGGGATGGACTCAGCCCCAGCATTTT.

The chain has TRBV7-9 and TRBJ1-1; the match to TRBD1 covers 12 bases. Unmatched junction bases numbered 7, after V lost 3 bases and J lost 5 bases. This CDR3 region has 16 residues. The germline V gene encodes CDR1 SEHNR and CDR2 FQNEAQ (reference sequence). CDR3 region: CASSLGQGAGDTEAFF. CDR3 in DNA: TGTGCCAGCAGCTTGGGACAGGGGGCGGGTGATACTGAAGCTTTCTTT.

The sample holds a few counts of this clone. The genes are TRBV4-1 and TRBJ1-2, with 8 bases that match TRBD1. Germline V CDR1 and CDR2: MGHRA, YSYEKL. The CDR3 spans 15 residues. V lost 0 bases, J lost 0 bases, and 0 bases stayed unmatched. The CDR3, as DNA: TGCGCCAGCAGCCAAGAACAGGGGGCTAACTATGGCTACACCTTC. Encoded protein: CASSQEQGANYGYTF.

This chain uses TRBV2 with TRBJ2-1; 8 bases map to TRBD2. Germline V lookup: CDR1 SNHLY, CDR2 FYNNEI. With 3 bases clipped from V and 5 bases from J, the junction kept 9 bases outside the gene matches. This CDR3 comprises 16 residues. CDR3 residues: CASSEGVAGHNNEQFF. As DNA, the CDR3 is TGTGCCAGCAGTGAGGGTGTAGCGGGACACAACAATGAGCAGTTCTTC.

Here the CDR3 DNA reads TGCGCCAGCAGCTTGGATGGGACAGGGAATGGCTACACCTTC. As protein: CASSLDGTGNGYTF. This chain uses TRBV5-1 with TRBJ1-2; the match to TRBD1 covers 9 bases. CDR3 length: 14 amino acids. Germline-derived CDR1 and CDR2 are SGHRS and YFSETQ. With V trimmed by 0 bases and J by 6 bases, 3 bases remained unmatched.

This sequence joins TRBV5-6 and TRBJ2-1; 8 bases map to TRBD1. V lost 1 base and J lost 4; bases outside the gene matches: 7. The CDR3 is made up of 16 amino acids. Germline V gene sequence: CDR1 SGHDT, CDR2 YYEEEE. Here the CDR3 DNA reads TGTGCCAGCAGCTTGCGGGCAGGGGGCACGTACAATGAGCAGTTCTTC. Protein: CASSLRAGGTYNEQFF. Using reference TRBV5-6 and TRBJ2-1 for the parts outside the CDR3, the full variable domain is DAGVTQSPTHLIKTRGQQVTLRCSPKSGHDTVSWYQQALGQGPQFIFQYYEEEERQRGNFPDRFSGHQFPNYSSELNVNALLLGDSALYLCASSLRAGGTYNEQFFGPGTRLTVL.

This clone appeared once. This chain uses TRBV27 with TRBJ2-7; D is perhaps TRBD1 (5 bases). CDR3 size: 13 residues. The V end was cut by 6 bases, the J end by 1 base, with 10 bases between. Germline V gene sequence: CDR1 MNHEY, CDR2 SMNVEV (reference sequence). The CDR3 region has the DNA TGTGCCAGCAGATTACCAGGGTCCTACGAGCAGTACTTC. The encoded protein is CASRLPGSYEQYF.

V and J are TRBV7-9 and TRBJ1-3; D unresolved. Trimming removed 5 bases from V and 0 bases from J, with 17 bases in between. The germline V gene encodes CDR1 SEHNR and CDR2 FQNEAQ (reference sequence). This CDR3 is built from 17 residues. The CDR3 spells CASSIWEGELSGNTIYF. CDR3 bases: TGTGCCAGCAGCATCTGGGAGGGAGAACTCTCTGGAAACACCATATATTTT.

J is TRBJ2-7 and V is TRBV5-5; D might be TRBD2 (5 bases). CDR1 and CDR2 (germline): SGHKS, YYEKEE (reference sequence). This CDR3 has 13 amino acids. Trimming took 4 bases from V and 2 from J, leaving 10 bases between them. The chain's CDR3 is CASSILVAYEQYF. The CDR3 coding sequence is TGTGCCAGCAGCATACTAGTAGCCTACGAGCAGTACTTC.

The genes are TRBV15 and TRBJ2-7; 12 bases agree with TRBD2. Germline V gene sequence: CDR1 LNHNV, CDR2 YYDKDF (reference sequence). This CDR3 has 16 residues. Trimming took 1 base from V and 6 from J; bases not matched to a gene: 7. CDR3: CATSRGPGLAGLEQYF. The DNA of the CDR3 is TGTGCCACCAGCAGAGGGCCCGGACTAGCGGGACTCGAGCAGTACTTC. The full variable domain, rest sourced from reference TRBV15 and TRBJ2-7, is DAMVIQNPRYQVTQFGKPVTLSCSQTLNHNVMYWYQQKSSQAPKLLFHYYDKDFNNEADTPDNFQSRRPNTSFCFLDIRSPGLGDTAMYLCATSRGPGLAGLEQYFGPGTRLTVT.